This T cell receptor (beta chain) was recovered during a study of T cells in Graves' hyperthyroidism and ophthalmopathy. Using RNA transcripts as the source, TCR beta CDR3 regions were amplified. During a first-round RT-PCR of the TCR CDR3, the HTBI primer set was used. TCRdb reprocessed the multiplex PCR reads with MiXCR, giving one entry per CDR3 protein. The profile covers 500,000 to 750,000 distinct CDR3 sequences, with under 60% appearing a single time and around 8% taken by the ten largest. This clonotype was counted between two and nine times. As yet, its antigen is unknown. Study-level points and caveats: Clonotypes that were expanded in thyroid above 0.001 mostly appeared in blood too.

The CDR3 totals 14 residues. The germline CDR1 and CDR2 sequences are SGHVS and FQNEAQ. The sequencing input was peripheral blood or thyroid tissue (not recorded which). The V and J genes are TRBV7-8 and TRBJ1-5; tentatively, D is TRBD2 (6 bases). The DNA end favors TRBJ2-3, so the J call may be wrong. The clonotype was recovered from a woman aged 18 to 35 with Graves' hyperthyroidism. The CDR3 DNA follows: TGTGCCAGCAGCTTGACGGGGGAATCAGATACGCAGTATTTT. This sequence encodes CASSLTGESDTQYF.